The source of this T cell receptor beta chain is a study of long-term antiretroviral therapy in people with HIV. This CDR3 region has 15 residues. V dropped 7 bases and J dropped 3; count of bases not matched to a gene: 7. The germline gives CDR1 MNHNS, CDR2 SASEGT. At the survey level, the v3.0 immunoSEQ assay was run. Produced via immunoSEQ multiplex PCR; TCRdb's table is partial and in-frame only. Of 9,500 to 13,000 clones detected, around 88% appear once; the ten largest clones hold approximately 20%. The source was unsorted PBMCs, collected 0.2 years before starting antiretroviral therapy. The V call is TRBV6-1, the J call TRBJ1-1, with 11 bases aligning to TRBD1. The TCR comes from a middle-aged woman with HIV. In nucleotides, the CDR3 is TGTGCCAGCACCGGGCCGGGACAGGGGGACACTGAAGCTTTCTTT. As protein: CASTGPGQGDTEAFF.